These 21 T cell receptor beta chains were all obtained from the same sample, sequenced in a study of CD8 T cells in ankylosing spondylitis. In TCRdb, the 5' RACE reads were re-called with MiXCR into one record per CDR3 protein. The sample holds some 140,000 distinct CDR3 sequences, 6% to 8% seen once. The sequencing input was blood, either unsorted or a sorted T cell fraction (not recorded which). All receptors derive from a female donor with ankylosing spondylitis or in good health (not recorded which).

This clonotype was found many times. The chain has TRBV5-1 and TRBJ1-1; TRBD1 matches 8 bases. The CDR3 is 15 amino acids. Trimming took 4 bases from V and 6 from J; bases not matched to a gene: 11. Germline lookup yields CDR1 SGHRS and CDR2 YFSETQ. The CDR3 coding sequence is TGCGCCAGCAGCCCGCAGGGGGCGGGCAGCGCTGAAGCTTTCTTT. Its protein is CASSPQGAGSAEAFF.

This clonotype has at least ten counts. This rearrangement joins TRBV7-8 to TRBJ1-2; no firm D call. The CDR3 is 14 amino acids. Trimming shortened V by 2 bases and J by 9 bases, and 16 bases separated the two germline ends. Germline V gene data show CDR1 as SGHVS and CDR2 as FQNEAQ. The chain's CDR3 is CASSLIREYPSYTF. The CDR3 DNA reads as TGTGCCAGCAGCTTAATAAGGGAATATCCAAGCTACACCTTC.

In its sample, this clonotype was seen many times. The chain is built from TRBV12-3 or TRBV12-4 and TRBJ1-1, with 7 bases aligning to TRBD1. The V gene end was trimmed by 5 bases and the J gene end by 8 bases; junction bases not matched to a gene: 5. The CDR3 has 12 amino acids. The CDR3 DNA reads TGTGCCAGCAGTCCTAAGACAGGGGAAGCTTTCTTT. Translation: CASSPKTGEAFF.

V usage is TRBV7-1 and J usage is TRBJ2-5, with D possibly being TRBD1 (5 bases). TRBV7-1 is an ORF, with its function uncertain. The V and J ends lost 3 bases and 4 bases respectively, with 9 bases between them. The CDR3 covers 13 residues. CDR3 DNA sequence: TGTGCCAGCAGCTCTGACAGTCTAGAGACCCAGTACTTC. The encoded protein is CASSSDSLETQYF.

The DNA of the CDR3 is TGTGCCTTCAGTTTCGTTGTGGGTCAGGGTTCCGGGGCCAACGTCCTGACTTTC. Amino acid sequence: CAFSFVVGQGSGANVLTF. The chain employs TRBV12-3 or TRBV12-4 and TRBJ2-6, with a tentative D call TRBD1 (5 bases). V gave up 11 bases and J gave up 4 bases, with 27 bases separating them. This CDR3 has 18 amino acids.

This clonotype was observed at least ten times. The CDR3 DNA sequence: TGCAGCGTTTTCCAGACCCGGACTGAAGCTTTCTTT. This translates into CSVFQTRTEAFF. The chain joins TRBV29-1 to TRBJ1-1, with D hard to call. V was pared by 5 bases and J by 5 bases, with 12 bases between. This CDR3 is built from 12 residues. The V gene's germline CDR1 is SQVTM and CDR2 ANQGSEA. The whole variable domain, filled in from reference TRBV29-1 and TRBJ1-1, reads SAVISQKPSRDICQRGTSLTIQCQVDSQVTMMFWYRQQPGQSLTLIATANQGSEATYESGFVIDKFPISRPNLTFSTLTVSNMSPEDSSIYLCSVFQTRTEAFFGQGTRLTVV.

This clonotype occurred many times. This chain uses TRBV25-1 with TRBJ2-5, with TRBD1 matching over 8 bases. The CDR3 loop spans 14 amino acids. After removal of 5 bases from V and 1 base from J, the junction contained 3 bases not matched to a gene. Germline V CDR1 and CDR2: MGHDK, SYGVNS. The CDR3 region is CASSLDRVQETQYF. The CDR3 DNA sequence: TGTGCCAGCAGTCTGGACAGGGTCCAAGAGACCCAGTACTTC. The variable domain in full, completed from reference TRBV25-1 and TRBJ2-5, reads EADIYQTPRYLVIGTGKKITLECSQTMGHDKMYWYQQDPGMELHLIHYSYGVNSTEKGDLSSESTVSRIRTEHFPLTLESARPSHTSQYLCASSLDRVQETQYFGPGTRLLVL.

The V and J genes are TRBV6-5 and TRBJ1-2, with 8 positions matching TRBD1. The CDR3 loop spans 15 amino acids. J was trimmed by 2 bases and V by 0 bases; bases with no gene match: 2. Looked up from germline, CDR1 is MNHEY and CDR2 is SVGAGI. The CDR3 DNA follows: TGTGCCAGCAGTTACTCGAGGGACAGGAACTATGGCTACACCTTC. This translates into CASSYSRDRNYGYTF.

This sequence joins TRBV7-9 and TRBJ1-3, with D tentatively TRBD1 (6 bases). Germline lookup yields CDR1 SEHNR and CDR2 FQNEAQ (reference sequence). V lost 5 bases and J 2 bases, leaving 13 bases between the germline ends. The CDR3 is 15 residues long. CDR3: CASSDTGGTGNTIYF. CDR3 coding DNA: TGTGCCAGCAGCGACACTGGGGGCACTGGAAACACCATATATTTT.

This sequence joins TRBV2 and TRBJ2-7; 10 bases map to TRBD1. V shed 2 bases and J 3 bases; nucleotides not matched to a gene: 4. This CDR3 region has 15 residues. Germline V gene sequence: CDR1 SNHLY, CDR2 FYNNEI. DNA of the CDR3: TGTGCCAGCAGTGAAAAGTGGGACAGGGGCTACGAGCAGTACTTC. Residues: CASSEKWDRGYEQYF.

J is TRBJ1-1 and V is TRBV7-8; D not certain. This CDR3 spans 14 amino acids. The V end lost 0 bases, the J end lost 7 bases, and 12 bases lay between the germline ends. Germline V CDR1 and CDR2: SGHVS, FQNEAQ. The CDR3 sequence is CASSLALTGNEAFF. The CDR3 DNA reads TGTGCCAGCAGCTTAGCGCTAACCGGCAATGAAGCTTTCTTT.

This clonotype has ten or more counts. J is TRBJ2-1 and V is TRBV20-1; unclear D gene. V was clipped by 6 bases and J by 7 bases, with 10 bases between them. CDR1 DFQATT and CDR2 SNEGSKA come from the germline V gene (reference sequence). The CDR3 spans 11 residues. The CDR3 coding sequence is TGCAGTGCCGAGAGCAGTAATGAGCAGTTCTTC. Amino acids: CSAESSNEQFF.

This clonotype was recorded at least ten times. This chain connects TRBV4-2 to TRBJ1-2, with TRBD1 matching 7 bases. The V and J ends lost 2 bases and 6 bases, in that order; junction bases with no gene match: 9. This CDR3 has 15 residues. CDR1 and CDR2 from the germline V gene are LGHNA and YNFKEQ. CDR3 protein: CASSQRDSGFDGYTF. In DNA form, the CDR3 reads TGTGCCAGCAGCCAAAGGGACAGCGGGTTTGATGGCTACACCTTC.

The V and J genes are TRBV4-3 and TRBJ2-7; no clear D. The V end lost 0 bases, the J end lost 5 bases, and 8 bases lay between the germline ends. The CDR3 length is 13 residues. The germline gives CDR1 LGHNA, CDR2 YSLEER. The CDR3 DNA sequence: TGCGCCAGCAGCCAAGAAGGTGGGGACGAGCAGTACTTC. Amino acid sequence: CASSQEGGDEQYF.

This clonotype was found many times. A junction end diverges from the germline sequence, so it may reflect a read error. This chain joins TRBV12-3 or TRBV12-4 and TRBJ2-5; D might be TRBD2 (5 bases). The CDR3 consists of 12 residues. The CDR3 DNA reads as TGCGCCAGCAGCTTGCGGGAAGAGACCCAGTACTTC. This translates into CASSLREETQYF.

This clonotype was seen at least ten times. This sequence joins TRBV12-3 or TRBV12-4 and TRBJ1-2; D ambiguous. This CDR3 has 12 amino acids. Trimming shortened V by 4 bases and J by 8 bases, and 11 bases separated the two germline ends. CDR3 residues: CASSSSSKGYTF. CDR3 nucleotides: TGTGCCAGCAGTTCCTCCTCTAAGGGCTACACCTTC.

The rearrangement joins TRBV29-1 to TRBJ1-5; 10 bases agree with TRBD1. From germline, CDR1 is SQVTM and CDR2 ANQGSEA. CDR3 length: 14 residues. Trimming took 6 bases from V and 2 from J; bases not matched to a gene: 4. The CDR3 bases are TGCAGCGTGGGGGACAGGGGAGGCAATCAGCCCCAGCATTTT. Its translation is CSVGDRGGNQPQHF.

This clonotype came up many times. This chain uses TRBV2 with TRBJ1-2; D unresolved. The V gene lost 5 bases and the J gene lost 4 bases, with 8 bases spanning the gap. The CDR3 has 12 residues. Germline values: CDR1 SNHLY, CDR2 FYNNEI. CDR3 sequence: CASSMVGYGYTF. CDR3 nucleotides: TGTGCCAGCAGTATGGTGGGCTATGGCTACACCTTC.

This clonotype was seen repeatedly, ten times or more. This CDR3 reads CASSWQGAPDQPQHF. CDR3 sequence (DNA): TGCGCCAGCAGCTGGCAGGGGGCACCGGATCAGCCCCAGCATTTT. J is TRBJ1-5 and V is TRBV5-1; 8 nucleotides agree with TRBD1. Germline-derived CDR1 and CDR2 are SGHRS and YFSETQ. This CDR3 spans 15 amino acids. V lost 3 bases and J lost 5; bases outside the gene matches: 7. Complete variable domain (other parts from reference TRBV5-1 and TRBJ1-5): KAGVTQTPRYLIKTRGQQVTLSCSPISGHRSVSWYQQTPGQGLQFLFEYFSETQRNKGNFPGRFSGRQFSNSRSEMNVSTLELGDSALYLCASSWQGAPDQPQHFGDGTRLSIL.

This clonotype has a count of ten or more. The gene calls are TRBV12-3 or TRBV12-4 and TRBJ1-1, with a tentative D call TRBD1 (6 bases). CDR3 length: 15 amino acids. Trimming left V 10 bases short and J 8 bases short, with 26 bases between. For the CDR3, the DNA is TGTGCCACCCATCCCTTCAGGGGCTTCCCCCGCGAAGCTTTCTTT. Residues: CATHPFRGFPREAFF.

In this sample, this clonotype turned up a few times. J is TRBJ2-3 and V is TRBV28; D uncertain. The V gene lost 7 bases and the J gene lost 4 bases, with 18 bases spanning the gap. The germline gives CDR1 MDHEN, CDR2 SYDVKM. The CDR3 length is 15 residues. The CDR3 DNA reads TGTGCCAGCACCGAGCCGAGTCAGCGCGCAGATACGCAGTATTTT. The encoded protein is CASTEPSQRADTQYF. The full variable domain, its missing parts supplied by reference TRBV28 and TRBJ2-3, is DVKVTQSSRYLVKRTGEKVFLECVQDMDHENMFWYRQDPGLGLRLIYFSYDVKMKEKGDIPEGYSVSREKKERFSLILESASTNQTSMYLCASTEPSQRADTQYFGPGTRLTVL.